The source of this TCR beta chain is a study of human T cells and chemical hapten exposure. About the study: Throughout a study of roughly 5.5 months, patients underwent weekly scalp administration of diphenylcyclopropenone doses. The study patch tested 0.01% DPC on the upper back and read results at 6 days.

This clonotype came up many times. V lost 2 bases and J lost 4, with 5 bases in between. The CDR3 has 11 amino acids. CDR1 and CDR2 from the germline V gene are GTSNPN and SVGIG (reference sequence). The time point denotes: patch test 3, about 24 weeks after DPC sensitization. Treatment specified: therapeutic diphenylcyclopropenone sensitization with weekly scalp DPC. Via MiXCR, TCRdb re-called the RACE reads, giving one row per CDR3 protein. The table records about 84,000 distinct CDR3 sequences, 10% to 13% of them present only once. This sample comprised whole blood, obtained in connection with sensitization to the hapten diphenylcyclopropenone (DPC). The J gene is TRBJ1-1, the V gene TRBV30; no firm D call. The clonotype originates from a woman in her forties or fifties with alopecia areata. Some clones in this sample may be carry-over from other donors' samples. Written as DNA, the CDR3 is TGTGCCTGGAGTCGGATCACTGAAGCTTTCTTT. Translation gives CAWSRITEAFF.